These 28 T cell receptor beta chains were all obtained from the same sample, sequenced in a study of human T cells and chemical hapten exposure. TCRdb re-derived calls from the RACE reads in MiXCR, one entry per CDR3 protein. The sample records about 190,000 distinct CDR3 sequences, roughly a quarter being singletons. Sample time point: patch test 3, about 24 weeks after DPC sensitization. Treatment described: therapeutic diphenylcyclopropenone sensitization with weekly scalp DPC. The sample was whole blood, taken in connection with sensitization to the hapten diphenylcyclopropenone (DPC). The receptors were gathered from a woman aged 40 to 50 with alopecia areata. Some clones in this sample may be carry-over from other donors' samples.

The CDR3 spells CASSQGARGGELFF. Here the CDR3 DNA reads TGCGCCAGCAGCCAAGGGGCGCGAGGCGGGGAGCTGTTTTTT. The chain couples TRBV4-3 to TRBJ2-2; D is unresolved. Trimming removed 1 base at V and 7 bases at J, with 10 bases between. The CDR3 length is 14 residues. Germline V gives CDR1 LGHNA, CDR2 YSLEER.

V usage is TRBV6-5 and J usage is TRBJ2-3; 7 bases align to TRBD2. The V and J ends lost 0 bases and 2 bases, in that order; junction bases with no gene match: 5. The length of the CDR3 is 16 residues. Germline CDR1 and CDR2: MNHEY and SVGAGI. CDR3 protein: CASSYSSGMNTDTQYF. CDR3 coding DNA: TGTGCCAGCAGTTACTCGAGCGGGATGAACACAGATACGCAGTATTTT.

The V and J genes are TRBV7-2 and TRBJ2-7; the D call may be TRBD1 or TRBD2 (5 bases each). Between the trimmed V and J ends, which lost 4 bases and 2 bases, there was a span of 12 bases. CDR1 and CDR2 (germline): SGHTA, FQGNSA. CDR3 length equals 14 residues. CDR3 protein: CASSSRDGPYEQYF. CDR3 sequence (DNA): TGTGCCAGCAGCTCCCGGGACGGTCCCTACGAGCAGTACTTC.

The CDR3 DNA is TGTGCCAGCAGCTTCGGGGGGGCTGGGGCCAACGTCCTGACTTTC. It codes for CASSFGGAGANVLTF. The chain has TRBV11-1 and TRBJ2-6; 8 bases line up with TRBD2. CDR3 size: 15 residues. Per germline, CDR1 SGHAT and CDR2 FQDESV (reference sequence). After removal of 3 bases from V and 2 bases from J, the junction contained 0 bases not matched to a gene. Looking up the rest from reference TRBV11-1 and TRBJ2-6 gives the full variable domain: EAEVAQSPRYKITEKSQAVAFWCDPISGHATLYWYRQILGQGPELLVQFQDESVVDDSQLPKDRFSAERLKGVDSTLKIQPAELGDSAMYLCASSFGGAGANVLTFGAGSRLTVL.

This chain uses TRBV20-1 with TRBJ2-2, with 10 bases aligning to TRBD2. This CDR3 is built from 15 residues. With V trimmed by 6 bases and J by 2 bases, 6 bases remained unmatched. Germline V gives CDR1 DFQATT, CDR2 SNEGSKA (reference sequence). For the CDR3, the DNA is TGCAGTGCAAGGACTAGCGGCTTAAACACCGGGGAGCTGTTTTTT. Encoded protein: CSARTSGLNTGELFF.

This clonotype was counted only a few times. The CDR3 region is CASSFSGRQGESPLHF. CDR3 nucleotides: TGTGCCAGCAGCTTTTCGGGGAGACAGGGTGAATCACCCCTCCACTTT. The V and J genes are TRBV7-6 and TRBJ1-6; 7 bases line up with TRBD1. This CDR3 is built from 16 residues. Germline V gene sequence: CDR1 SGHVS, CDR2 FNYEAQ. With V trimmed by 3 bases and J by 10 bases, 12 bases remained unmatched.

V and J are TRBV6-2 or TRBV6-3 and TRBJ1-1; 7 nucleotides agree with TRBD1. Germline-derived CDR1 and CDR2 are MNHEY and SVGEGT. CDR3 length equals 14 residues. Trimming cost V 4 bases and J 2 bases; bases outside gene matches: 4. The CDR3 here is CASSWGQRNTEAFF. The CDR3 coding sequence is TGTGCCAGCAGTTGGGGACAGCGAAACACTGAAGCTTTCTTT.

This chain uses TRBV4-3 with TRBJ1-4, with D perhaps matching TRBD1 (6 bases). The V end was cut by 1 base, the J end by 6 bases, with 12 bases between. The CDR3 is made up of 15 amino acids. Germline CDR1 LGHNA, CDR2 YSLEER. The CDR3 region is CASSQVPQGDEKLFF. The CDR3 nucleotides read TGCGCCAGCAGCCAAGTTCCACAGGGAGATGAAAAACTGTTTTTT.

This clonotype was found a few times. The V gene is TRBV6-5, the J gene TRBJ1-3; D perhaps matches TRBD1 (5 bases). The germline V gene has CDR1 MNHEY and CDR2 SVGAGI. This CDR3 is 15 amino acids long. Trimming cost V 4 bases and J 6 bases, with 16 bases left between them. The CDR3 coding sequence is TGTGCCAGCAGTTGGCGGGACGGCGCATTAAACACCATATATTTT. It is translated as CASSWRDGALNTIYF.

In this sample, this clonotype turned up a few times. The V gene is TRBV20-1, the J gene TRBJ2-6, with a weak D call TRBD1 (6 bases). The germline V gene has CDR1 DFQATT and CDR2 SNEGSKA (reference sequence). V shed 0 bases and J shed 5 bases, with 11 bases lying between them. The CDR3 runs to 15 residues. CDR3: CSARDTRGRANVLTF. For the CDR3, the DNA is TGCAGTGCTAGAGATACCAGGGGCCGGGCCAACGTCCTGACTTTC.

CDR3 region: CASSYGTDMNTEAFF. CDR3 bases: TGTGCCAGCAGTTACGGGACAGACATGAACACTGAAGCTTTCTTT. The chain has TRBV6-2 or TRBV6-3 and TRBJ1-1, with TRBD1 identical over 7 bases. J lost 0 bases, V lost 2 bases, and 3 bases had no gene match. CDR1 and CDR2 (germline): MNHEY, SVGEGT. The CDR3 is made up of 15 amino acids.

In this sample, this clonotype turned up a few times. The gene calls are TRBV12-3 or TRBV12-4 and TRBJ1-2; D gene uncertain. The germline V and J ends were trimmed by 6 bases and 8 bases, with 22 bases remaining between them. The CDR3 spans 15 residues. The CDR3 reads CASSRGRETALGYTF. The DNA for the CDR3 is TGTGCCAGCAGCCGCGGTCGCGAGACCGCTTTAGGCTACACCTTC.

This clonotype was detected a few times. The chain has TRBV10-3 and TRBJ2-1; the D is unclear. The germline V and J ends were trimmed by 3 bases and 4 bases, with 10 bases remaining between them. Germline-derived CDR1 and CDR2 are ENHRY and SYGVKD. The CDR3 contains 14 residues. The CDR3 nucleotides read TGTGCCATCAGTGACGGAAATAAATACAATGAGCAGTTCTTC. It specifies CAISDGNKYNEQFF.

CDR3 coding DNA: TGTGCCAGCAGCCCTCCTCAACAGGGCCCTATTTCTAATTCACCCCTCCACTTT. Amino acid sequence: CASSPPQQGPISNSPLHF. This sequence joins TRBV4-2 and TRBJ1-6, with D perhaps TRBD1 (6 bases). The CDR3 totals 18 residues. Trimming left V 4 bases short and J 6 bases short, with 22 bases between. CDR1 and CDR2 from the germline V gene are LGHNA and YNFKEQ.

The J gene is TRBJ2-5, the V gene TRBV29-1, with D possibly being TRBD1 or TRBD2 (5 bases each). The V gene's germline CDR1 is SQVTM and CDR2 ANQGSEA. V gave up 6 bases and J gave up 7 bases, with 12 bases separating them. This CDR3 region has 11 residues. The CDR3 sequence is CSVGTGGTQYF. The CDR3 nucleotides read TGCAGCGTCGGAACTGGGGGGACCCAGTACTTC.

In this sample, this clonotype turned up a few times. The chain joins TRBV2 to TRBJ2-5, with D hard to call. V was clipped by 4 bases and J by 6 bases, with 12 bases between them. The germline CDR1 and CDR2 sequences are SNHLY and FYNNEI. This CDR3 has 13 amino acids. The CDR3 nucleotides read TGTGCCAGCAGTGCTATCGAGAGGCAGACCCAGTACTTC. Translating gives CASSAIERQTQYF.

The genes are TRBV20-1 and TRBJ1-2, with a tentative D call TRBD1 (5 bases). The germline CDR1 and CDR2 sequences are DFQATT and SNEGSKA (reference sequence). The CDR3 has 13 residues. V was clipped by 0 bases and J by 4 bases, with 9 bases between them. CDR3 in DNA: TGCAGTGCTAGAGATTCGGGGACCTATGGCTACACCTTC. Translating it yields CSARDSGTYGYTF.

This clonotype was recorded a few times. The chain combines TRBV29-1 with TRBJ2-1, with no clear D. Germline lookup yields CDR1 SQVTM and CDR2 ANQGSEA. Trimming shortened V by 0 bases and J by 7 bases, and 19 bases separated the two germline ends. The CDR3 length is 16 residues. The CDR3 protein is CSVEDPRHPRLNEQFF. The CDR3 region has the DNA TGCAGCGTTGAAGATCCCAGACACCCCCGCTTGAATGAGCAGTTCTTC.

The CDR3 DNA reads as TGTGCCAGCAGTATTACTGGCACAGATACGCAGTATTTT. Protein: CASSITGTDTQYF. The chain employs TRBV12-3 or TRBV12-4 and TRBJ2-3; D unresolved. Trimming stripped 5 bases from V and 1 base from J, with 7 bases between. CDR3 size: 13 residues.

V and J are TRBV29-1 and TRBJ2-1, with 8 bases identical to TRBD1. The CDR3 runs 16 residues. The junction had 9 bases not matched to a gene; V was cut back by 4 bases and J by 1 base. Germline lookup yields CDR1 SQVTM and CDR2 ANQGSEA. The chain's CDR3 is CSVARGQGHSYNEQFF. CDR3 nucleotides: TGCAGCGTTGCCCGAGGACAGGGACATTCCTACAATGAGCAGTTCTTC.

The chain uses TRBV10-3 and TRBJ2-7; 8 positions match TRBD1. Germline-derived CDR1 and CDR2 are ENHRY and SYGVKD. V was clipped by 10 bases and J by 4 bases; unmatched bases: 6. The CDR3 runs 12 residues. In nucleotides, the CDR3 is TGTGCCACCTCCGACAGGGGATACGAGCAGTACTTC. The encoded protein is CATSDRGYEQYF.

There are a few counts of this clonotype. This chain joins TRBV18 and TRBJ2-6; 8 positions match TRBD2. The trim removed 2 bases at V and 4 bases at J, leaving 4 bases unmatched. The germline V gene encodes CDR1 KGHSH and CDR2 LQKENI. The CDR3 is 16 residues long. As DNA, the CDR3 is TGTGCCAGCTCACCAACGGGGGGGTACGGGGCCAACGTCCTGACTTTC. It yields the protein CASSPTGGYGANVLTF.

Only a few counts were recorded for this clonotype. The chain joins TRBV7-2 to TRBJ2-1; TRBD1 or TRBD2 may be the D gene (5 bases each). The V and J ends lost 5 bases and 0 bases respectively, with 11 bases between them. The CDR3 length is 15 residues. CDR1 and CDR2 (germline): SGHTA, FQGNSA. The CDR3 region is CASSPGATSYNEQFF. In DNA form, the CDR3 reads TGTGCCAGCAGCCCCGGGGCTACCTCCTACAATGAGCAGTTCTTC.

This clonotype occurred a few times. The J gene is TRBJ2-3, the V gene TRBV29-1; 7 nucleotides align to TRBD1. Trimming at V came to 0 bases and at J to 0 bases, leaving 3 bases not matched to a gene. Germline CDR1 reads SQVTM; CDR2 reads ANQGSEA. The CDR3 consists of 15 residues. In DNA form, the CDR3 reads TGCAGCGTTGAAGACCCACAGGGGAGCACAGATACGCAGTATTTT. Translating it yields CSVEDPQGSTDTQYF.

The J gene is TRBJ1-5, the V gene TRBV6-1; 8 bases map to TRBD1. V gave up 6 bases and J gave up 6 bases; unmatched junction bases: 7. Germline values: CDR1 MNHNS, CDR2 SASEGT. The CDR3 is 14 amino acids. The CDR3 region is CASRGQGGGQPQHF. CDR3 coding DNA: TGTGCCAGCAGAGGACAGGGAGGCGGTCAGCCCCAGCATTTT.

This rearrangement joins TRBV6-6 to TRBJ1-6; D may be TRBD1 (6 bases). The CDR3 totals 14 residues. Trimming cost V 6 bases and J 10 bases, with 16 bases left between them. The germline V gene encodes CDR1 MNHNY and CDR2 SVGAGI (reference sequence). CDR3 in amino acids: CASSPTGRFSPLHF. CDR3 coding DNA: TGTGCCAGCAGCCCTACAGGGAGGTTCTCACCCCTCCACTTT.

The chain couples TRBV9 to TRBJ1-1; TRBD1 is a possible D gene (6 bases). The V gene's germline CDR1 is SGDLS and CDR2 YYNGEE. This CDR3 has 15 residues. V was cut by 4 bases and J by 5 bases, with 18 bases left in between. The CDR3 sequence: CASSRGPGARTEAFF. Written as DNA, the CDR3 is TGTGCCAGCAGCAGAGGCCCGGGGGCTCGGACTGAAGCTTTCTTT.

The J gene is TRBJ2-7, the V gene TRBV27, with 7 bases identical to TRBD2. The J segment lost 6 bases and the V segment lost 5 bases, leaving 13 bases of the junction unmatched. Germline CDR1 is MNHEY and CDR2 is SMNVEV (reference sequence). This CDR3 region has 15 residues. The CDR3 region has the DNA TGTGCCAGCAGTCTAGCGGAGCCCCAGATGGGCGAGCAGTACTTC. Its protein is CASSLAEPQMGEQYF.